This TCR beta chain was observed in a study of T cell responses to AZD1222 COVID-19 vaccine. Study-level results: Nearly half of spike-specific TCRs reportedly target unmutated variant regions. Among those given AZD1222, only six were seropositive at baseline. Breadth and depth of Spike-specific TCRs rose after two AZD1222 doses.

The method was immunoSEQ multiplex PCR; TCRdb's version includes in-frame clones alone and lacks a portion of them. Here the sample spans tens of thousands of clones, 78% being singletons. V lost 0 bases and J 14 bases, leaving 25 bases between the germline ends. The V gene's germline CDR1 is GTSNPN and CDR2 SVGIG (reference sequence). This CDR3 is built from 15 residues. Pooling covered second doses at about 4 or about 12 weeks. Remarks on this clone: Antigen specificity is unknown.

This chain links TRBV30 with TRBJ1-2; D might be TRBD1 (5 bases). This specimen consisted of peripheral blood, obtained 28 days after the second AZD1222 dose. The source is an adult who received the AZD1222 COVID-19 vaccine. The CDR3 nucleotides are TGTGCCTGGAGTGTACGGCTCGGGGGTTCTATGGCTAGGACCTTC. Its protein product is CAWSVRLGGSMARTF.